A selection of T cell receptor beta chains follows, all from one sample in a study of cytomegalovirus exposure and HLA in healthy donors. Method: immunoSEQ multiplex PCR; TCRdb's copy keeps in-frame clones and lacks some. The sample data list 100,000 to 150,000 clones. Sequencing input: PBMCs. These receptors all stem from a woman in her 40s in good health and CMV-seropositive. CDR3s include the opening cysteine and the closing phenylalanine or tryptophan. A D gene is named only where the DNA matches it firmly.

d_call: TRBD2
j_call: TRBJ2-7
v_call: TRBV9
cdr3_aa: CAKRSGTFYEQYF
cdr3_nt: TGTGCCAAGCGTAGCGGGACTTTCTACGAGCAGTACTTC

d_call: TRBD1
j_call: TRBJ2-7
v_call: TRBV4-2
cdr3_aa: CASSQDRDHEQYF
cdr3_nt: TGTGCCAGCAGCCAGGACAGGGATCACGAGCAGTACTTC

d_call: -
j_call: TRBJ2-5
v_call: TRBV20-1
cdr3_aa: CSASVQETQYF
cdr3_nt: TGCAGTGCATCTGTACAAGAGACCCAGTACTTC

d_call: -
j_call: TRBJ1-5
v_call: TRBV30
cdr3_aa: CAWSVSGKQPQHF
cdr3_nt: TGTGCCTGGAGTGTGTCGGGGAAGCAGCCCCAGCATTTT

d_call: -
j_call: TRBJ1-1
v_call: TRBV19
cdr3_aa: CASSIEAGRGTEAFF
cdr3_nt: TGTGCCAGTAGTATAGAAGCAGGCCGAGGGACTGAAGCTTTCTTT

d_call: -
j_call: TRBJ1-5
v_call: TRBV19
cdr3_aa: CASSIDLALGGGQPQHF
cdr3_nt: TGTGCCAGTAGTATAGATCTAGCTCTAGGGGGGGGCCAGCCCCAGCATTTT

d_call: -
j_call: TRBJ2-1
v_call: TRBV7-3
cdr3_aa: CASRGTPGGNEQFF
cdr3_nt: TGTGCCAGCAGGGGGACTCCCGGGGGCAATGAGCAGTTCTTC

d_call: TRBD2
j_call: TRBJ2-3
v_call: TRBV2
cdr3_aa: CASHSSGRLTDTQYF
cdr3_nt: TGTGCCAGTCATAGTAGCGGGAGGCTCACAGATACGCAGTATTTT

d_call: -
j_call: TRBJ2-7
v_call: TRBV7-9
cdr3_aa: CASSLGANTYEQYF
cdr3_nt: TGTGCCAGCAGCTTAGGGGCGAATACCTACGAGCAGTACTTC

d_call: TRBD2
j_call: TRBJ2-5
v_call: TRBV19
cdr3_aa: CASSFIAGGQETQYF
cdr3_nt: TGTGCCAGTAGTTTTATAGCGGGAGGGCAAGAGACCCAGTACTTC

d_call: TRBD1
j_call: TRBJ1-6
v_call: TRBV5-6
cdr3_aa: CASSLAYGQGDSPLHF
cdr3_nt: TGTGCCAGCAGCTTGGCCTACGGACAGGGAGATTCACCCCTCCACTTT

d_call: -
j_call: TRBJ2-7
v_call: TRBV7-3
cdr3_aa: CASSLTIGGEQYF
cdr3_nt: TGTGCCAGCAGCCTCACCATAGGGGGCGAGCAGTACTTC

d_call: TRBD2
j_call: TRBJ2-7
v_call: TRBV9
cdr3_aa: CASSPRLAGEDEQYF
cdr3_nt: TGTGCCAGCAGCCCCCGACTAGCGGGAGAGGACGAGCAGTACTTC

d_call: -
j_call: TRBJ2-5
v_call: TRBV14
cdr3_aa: CASSPGLRGTQYF
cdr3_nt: TGTGCCAGCAGCCCGGGACTTCGAGGGACCCAGTACTTC

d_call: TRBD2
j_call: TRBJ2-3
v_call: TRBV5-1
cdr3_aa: CASSWTSDSTDTQYF
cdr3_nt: TGCGCCAGCAGCTGGACTAGCGACAGCACAGATACGCAGTATTTT

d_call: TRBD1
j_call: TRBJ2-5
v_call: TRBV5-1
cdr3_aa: CASSLNPGTGQETQYF
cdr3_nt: TGCGCCAGCAGCTTGAACCCCGGGACAGGCCAAGAGACCCAGTACTTC